The 7 T cell receptor beta chains in this list originate from one sample, sequenced in a study of T cells in Graves' hyperthyroidism and ophthalmopathy. Amplification of TCR beta CDR3 regions used RNA as the template. With the HTBI primer set, the TCR CDR3 went through a first round of RT-PCR. TCRdb reprocessed the multiplex PCR reads via MiXCR and lists one record per CDR3 protein. The table records more than 500,000 distinct CDR3 sequences, 15% to 20% of them present only once. The sample was blood. The receptors were gathered from a woman aged 25-40 years with Graves' hyperthyroidism.

The rearrangement joins TRBV7-9 to TRBJ1-2; D gene unclear. V shed 5 bases and J shed 4 bases, with 8 bases lying between them. Germline V gene lookup returns CDR1 SEHNR and CDR2 FQNEAQ (reference sequence). The CDR3 length is 12 residues. Here the CDR3 DNA reads TGTGCCAGCAGCCTCAACTTCTATGGCTACACCTTC. This gives the protein CASSLNFYGYTF.

This clonotype was seen at least ten times. The rearrangement uses TRBV6-1 and TRBJ2-7, with no clear D. V lost 6 bases and J 2 bases, leaving 5 bases between the germline ends. Germline lookup yields CDR1 MNHNS and CDR2 SASEGT. CDR3 size: 11 residues. The CDR3 nucleotides read TGTGCCAGCAGGCGGACCTACGAGCAGTACTTC. Translating gives CASRRTYEQYF.

As regards this clonotype: The junction differs from germline at one of its ends, possibly a read error. The chain couples TRBV11-2 to TRBJ2-5, with D hard to call. This CDR3 spans 14 amino acids. Germline CDR1 and CDR2: SGHAT and FQNNGV. CDR3 sequence: CASSQDKLKETQYF. The CDR3 DNA reads TGCGCCAGCAGCCAAGATAAACTCAAAGAGACCCAGTACTTC.

This clonotype occurred a few times. The gene calls are TRBV28 and TRBJ2-6; 7 nucleotides agree with TRBD1. Trimming took 7 bases from V and 4 from J; bases not matched to a gene: 7. Germline V gene data show CDR1 as MDHEN and CDR2 as SYDVKM. This CDR3 region has 15 residues. The chain's CDR3 is CASTTQGSGANVLTF. CDR3 nucleotides: TGTGCCAGCACCACACAGGGGTCGGGGGCCAACGTCCTGACTTTC.

This clonotype came up many times. The CDR3 bases are TGTGCCAGCAGCCAAGATCCGGATACGCAGTATTTT. This encodes CASSQDPDTQYF. This rearrangement joins TRBV3-1 to TRBJ2-3; D is unresolved. CDR1 and CDR2 (germline): LGHDT, YNNKEL (reference sequence). This CDR3 contains 12 residues. The V gene lost 0 bases and the J gene lost 6 bases, with 4 bases spanning the gap.

The sample holds a few counts of this clonotype. The rearrangement joins TRBV9 to TRBJ2-7; 10 bases are a match to TRBD2. Germline V gene data show CDR1 as SGDLS and CDR2 as YYNGEE. V lost 0 bases and J lost 3; bases outside the gene matches: 3. This CDR3 region has 15 residues. As DNA, the CDR3 is TGTGCCAGCAGCGTAGGGCTAGCGGGAGACTACGAGCAGTACTTC. Its protein is CASSVGLAGDYEQYF.

This clonotype was counted many times. This chain connects TRBV10-3 to TRBJ1-2; D is unresolved. The V end lost 0 bases, the J end lost 6 bases, and 8 bases lay between the germline ends. CDR1 and CDR2 (germline): ENHRY, SYGVKD. CDR3 length: 13 residues. In DNA, the CDR3 is TGTGCCATCAGTGAGTCCCCAAATGATGGCTACACCTTC. Translated: CAISESPNDGYTF.